Shown below are 3 T cell receptor beta chains from a single sample sequenced in a study of shared clonotypes between healthy human individuals. Generated by immunoSEQ multiplex PCR, the TCRdb table keeps only in-frame clones and is missing some. The table shows around 690,000 clones, with about nine tenths occurring only once. The sequencing sample was made of memory CD8+ T cells from PBMCs. The subset is: CD45RO+ cells pooled with CCR7-negative TemRA cells. The receptors here all came from a man between 18 and 35 years old in good health. Some clones in this sample may be carry-over from other donors' samples.

This clone appeared once. The chain uses TRBV2 and TRBJ2-7; perhaps D is TRBD1 or TRBD2 (7 bases each). The V end was cut by 7 bases, the J end by 6 bases, with 25 bases between. The CDR3 length is 16 residues. The germline gives CDR1 SNHLY, CDR2 FYNNEI. The CDR3 DNA reads as TGTGCCAGCACCGAAGAGGGGGAGGGGGCCAGGACCGAGCAGTACTTC. Amino acids: CASTEEGEGARTEQYF.

The chain joins TRBV28 to TRBJ2-3; D is undetermined. V lost 6 bases and J lost 2, with 6 bases in between. The germline CDR1 and CDR2 sequences are MDHEN and SYDVKM. The CDR3 runs 12 residues. The CDR3 nucleotides read TGTGCCAGCAGCGTACTCACAGATACGCAGTATTTT. It encodes CASSVLTDTQYF.

The rearrangement uses TRBV5-1 and TRBJ2-3; 13 bases are a match to TRBD2. The CDR3 covers 17 residues. Germline V gives CDR1 SGHRS, CDR2 YFSETQ. After removal of 0 bases from V and 1 base from J, the junction contained 2 bases not matched to a gene. The CDR3 is CASSLAGLAGGTDTQYF. The CDR3, as DNA: TGCGCCAGCAGCTTGGCCGGACTAGCGGGAGGCACAGATACGCAGTATTTT.